A single sample gave rise to the 18 T cell receptor beta chains below, sequenced in a study of shared clonotypes between healthy human individuals. Profiled with immunoSEQ multiplex PCR; TCRdb holds only in-frame clones, not every one. This sample has over a million clones; around 97% occur once, and the top ten carry about 1%. Sequenced input: naive CD4+ T cells sorted from blood. Sample subset: CD45RA+ positively selected. Receptors were obtained from a man younger than 40 in good health.

The chain is built from TRBV7-8 and TRBJ1-1; 7 bases align to TRBD1. This CDR3 has 16 amino acids. V trimming: 0 bases; J trimming: 4 bases; junction bases outside the gene matches: 8. Germline V gene data show CDR1 as SGHVS and CDR2 as FQNEAQ. Here the CDR3 DNA reads TGTGCCAGCAGCTTAGCTCGGGCAGGGGGGAGCACTGAAGCTTTCTTT. Encoded protein: CASSLARAGGSTEAFF.

CDR3 region: CASSLEAYTTGELFF. CDR3 bases: TGTGCCAGCAGCTTGGAAGCCTACACCACCGGGGAGCTGTTTTTT. The gene calls are TRBV5-5 and TRBJ2-2; D ambiguous. Germline CDR1 is SGHKS and CDR2 is YYEKEE (reference sequence). V lost 0 bases and J lost 4, with 10 bases in between. The CDR3 extends over 15 amino acids.

To note about this clone: Other DNA variants within this sample encode the same CDR3. The chain couples TRBV5-1 to TRBJ1-1, with 8 nucleotides matching TRBD1. CDR1 is SGHRS and CDR2 is YFSETQ in the germline V gene. Germline trimming cut 4 bases from V and 3 bases from J; bases unmatched to any gene: 5. This CDR3 has 14 residues. CDR3 nucleotide sequence: TGCGCCAGCAGCAGCGGACAGGGCGACACTGAAGCTTTCTTT. This sequence encodes CASSSGQGDTEAFF.

The CDR3 protein is CASSLALSRLTSYEQYF. The CDR3 DNA reads TGTGCCAGCAGCTTAGCGCTATCTCGGCTTACCTCCTACGAGCAGTACTTC. This chain connects TRBV7-2 to TRBJ2-7, with no clear D. Trimming removed 0 bases from V and 0 bases from J, with 15 bases in between. Germline loops: CDR1 SGHTA, CDR2 FQGNSA. The CDR3 spans 17 residues.

The chain links TRBV2 to TRBJ2-3; 8 nucleotides agree with TRBD2. The germline V gene has CDR1 SNHLY and CDR2 FYNNEI. The CDR3 is 16 residues long. V gave up 5 bases and J gave up 4 bases; unmatched junction bases: 11. CDR3 nucleotide sequence: TGTGCCAGCAGTAATAGGCCCGGGAGGGAGGCAGATACGCAGTATTTT. As protein: CASSNRPGREADTQYF.

The J gene is TRBJ2-1, the V gene TRBV19; 9 nucleotides line up with TRBD2. The CDR3 extends over 14 amino acids. Germline lookup yields CDR1 LNHDA and CDR2 SQIVND (reference sequence). Unmatched junction bases numbered 8, after V lost 5 bases and J lost 9 bases. In nucleotides, the CDR3 is TGTGCCAGTAGTGTGGGACTAGCTTCGGGTGAGCAGTTCTTC. Amino acids: CASSVGLASGEQFF. Drawing the rest from reference TRBV19 and TRBJ2-1, the complete variable domain is DGGITQSPKYLFRKEGQNVTLSCEQNLNHDAMYWYRQDPGQGLRLIYYSQIVNDFQKGDIAEGYSVSREKKESFPLTVTSAQKNPTAFYLCASSVGLASGEQFFGPGTRLTVL.

The chain is built from TRBV5-5 and TRBJ2-7; possibly TRBD2 for D (6 bases). Trimming took off 4 bases at V and 0 bases at J, with 20 bases between the two ends. The CDR3 length is 17 residues. The germline V gene encodes CDR1 SGHKS and CDR2 YYEKEE (reference sequence). The DNA of the CDR3 is TGTGCCAGCAGCAGGAGGTTCGGGGGAAACCCCTCCTACGAGCAGTACTTC. Its protein is CASSRRFGGNPSYEQYF.

This clone was recorded once. V is TRBV10-3 and J is TRBJ2-2; D unclear. V lost 0 bases to trimming and J lost 6 bases, with 8 bases between them. CDR3 length: 14 amino acids. The germline CDR1 and CDR2 sequences are ENHRY and SYGVKD. This chain's CDR3 is CAISESSRAGELFF. CDR3 in DNA: TGTGCCATCAGTGAGTCGTCGCGCGCCGGGGAGCTGTTTTTT.

V gene TRBV6-1 combines with J gene TRBJ1-4; no firm D call. Trimming took off 5 bases at V and 3 bases at J, with 7 bases between the two ends. Germline CDR1 MNHNS, CDR2 SASEGT. The CDR3 extends over 13 amino acids. In DNA, the CDR3 is TGTGCCAGCAGTTATTCCCCTAATGAAAAACTGTTTTTT. Translation gives CASSYSPNEKLFF.

The chain has TRBV30 and TRBJ2-7; D is perhaps TRBD2 (6 bases). In germline, CDR1 is GTSNPN, CDR2 SVGIG (reference sequence). The germline V and J ends were trimmed by 4 bases and 4 bases, with 26 bases remaining between them. CDR3 length equals 17 residues. The CDR3 here is CAWIRGSGDLGAYEQYF. CDR3 nucleotide sequence: TGTGCCTGGATTCGGGGTAGCGGTGACTTGGGTGCTTACGAGCAGTACTTC.

The chain's CDR3 is CASSVEAGGTDTQYF. The CDR3 DNA reads as TGTGCCAGCAGCGTAGAAGCGGGGGGCACAGATACGCAGTATTTT. J is TRBJ2-3 and V is TRBV9; 8 bases match TRBD2. This CDR3 is 15 amino acids long. Trimming at V came to 0 bases and at J to 1 base, leaving 1 base not matched to a gene. The V gene's germline CDR1 is SGDLS and CDR2 YYNGEE.

The genes are TRBV5-1 and TRBJ2-5; TRBD1 or TRBD2 may be the D gene (6 bases each). The tail of the sequence fits TRBJ2-7 better, so the J call may be wrong. Germline CDR1 reads SGHRS; CDR2 reads YFSETQ. The CDR3 totals 16 residues. The CDR3: CASSLRGGTKSYEQYF. The CDR3 DNA follows: TGCGCCAGCAGCTTGAGAGGGGGGACAAAAAGCTACGAGCAGTACTTC.

The chain combines TRBV5-1 with TRBJ2-1, with D uncertain. V shed 0 bases and J shed 4 bases, with 8 bases lying between them. Germline CDR1 and CDR2: SGHRS and YFSETQ. The CDR3 is 14 amino acids. CDR3 amino acids: CASSLDSVYNEQFF. The CDR3 DNA follows: TGCGCCAGCAGCTTGGATTCGGTTTACAATGAGCAGTTCTTC.

This chain joins TRBV11-2 and TRBJ1-2; D remains ambiguous. Trimming removed 1 base from V and 0 bases from J, with 6 bases in between. This CDR3 contains 14 residues. Looked up from germline, CDR1 is SGHAT and CDR2 is FQNNGV. The CDR3 loop reads CASSLVSANYGYTF. Here the CDR3 DNA reads TGTGCCAGCAGCTTAGTCTCAGCTAACTATGGCTACACCTTC.

The rearrangement uses TRBV19 and TRBJ2-3, with TRBD1 matching 8 bases. This CDR3 contains 14 residues. J lost 3 bases, V lost 7 bases, and 6 bases had no gene match. From germline, CDR1 is LNHDA and CDR2 SQIVND (reference sequence). The DNA for the CDR3 is TGTGCCAGTAACCTGGACAGGGCGACAGATACGCAGTATTTT. Translating it yields CASNLDRATDTQYF.

V is TRBV18 and J is TRBJ2-1; D is unresolved. CDR3 length: 16 residues. Trimming took off 3 bases at V and 9 bases at J, with 21 bases between the two ends. The germline V gene has CDR1 KGHSH and CDR2 LQKENI. The CDR3 DNA reads TGTGCCAGCTCACCTAATTTTAACACCCTAGGACCTGAGCAGTTCTTC. As protein: CASSPNFNTLGPEQFF.

CDR3 protein: CASSLVLGAGGGTDTQYF. The CDR3 coding sequence is TGCGCCAGCAGCTTGGTACTGGGGGCGGGAGGAGGGACAGATACGCAGTATTTT. The V and J genes are TRBV5-1 and TRBJ2-3, with 8 bases identical to TRBD2. The CDR3 covers 18 residues. The V segment lost 0 bases and the J segment 3 bases; nucleotides outside the gene matches: 12. Germline loops: CDR1 SGHRS, CDR2 YFSETQ.

The chain is built from TRBV10-1 and TRBJ2-7; D is possibly TRBD1 (6 bases). Trimming stripped 0 bases from V and 5 bases from J, with 8 bases between. This CDR3 comprises 13 residues. Germline loops: CDR1 WNHNN, CDR2 SYGVQD (reference sequence). The CDR3 reads CASSESTGNEQYF. Here the CDR3 DNA reads TGCGCCAGCAGTGAGTCTACAGGGAACGAGCAGTACTTC.